Following are 16 T cell receptor beta chains from one sample sequenced in a study of CD8 T cells in ankylosing spondylitis. In TCRdb, the 5' RACE reads were re-called with MiXCR into one record per CDR3 protein. The sample holds roughly 250,000 distinct CDR3 sequences, 8% to 9.5% seen once. The material sequenced was blood, either unsorted or a sorted T cell fraction (not recorded which). The source of these receptors is a male donor with ankylosing spondylitis or in good health (not recorded which).

At least ten counts were recorded for this clonotype. The CDR3 coding sequence is TGTGCCAGCAGCAAAGCGCTCGAATGGACGCTGAATGAGCAGTTCTTC. Translated, it gives CASSKALEWTLNEQFF. The chain combines TRBV21-1 with TRBJ2-1. TRBV21-1 is a recognized pseudogene. This CDR3 has 16 amino acids.

In its sample, this clonotype was seen many times. The chain is built from TRBV5-6 and TRBJ2-1; 9 bases agree with TRBD2. Germline loops: CDR1 SGHDT, CDR2 YYEEEE. The length of the CDR3 is 18 residues. V shed 7 bases and J 9 bases; nucleotides not matched to a gene: 23. In DNA form, the CDR3 reads TGTGCCAGCCTCGGCAGCGGGGGGTACTTCGGACTCGATGGTGAGCAGTTCTTC. Amino acids: CASLGSGGYFGLDGEQFF.

This clonotype came up many times. V usage is TRBV7-9 and J usage is TRBJ2-1; 8 positions match TRBD2. J lost 0 bases, V lost 5 bases, and 6 bases had no gene match. The V gene's germline CDR1 is SEHNR and CDR2 FQNEAQ (reference sequence). The length of the CDR3 is 16 residues. CDR3 sequence reads: CASSAGGGISYNEQFF. CDR3 bases: TGTGCCAGCAGCGCCGGCGGGGGGATCTCCTACAATGAGCAGTTCTTC.

This clonotype occurred many times. The chain has TRBV12-3 or TRBV12-4 and TRBJ2-1, with 7 bases fitting TRBD1. This CDR3 is 14 amino acids long. V shed 5 bases, J shed 5 bases, and the junction held 6 bases outside the gene matches. The CDR3 spells CASSNRDSDNEQFF. DNA for the CDR3: TGTGCCAGCAGTAACCGGGACAGTGACAATGAGCAGTTCTTC.

The V call is TRBV7-2, the J call TRBJ1-6; D is uncertain. This CDR3 has 15 residues. Germline CDR1 is SGHTA and CDR2 is FQGNSA. V was trimmed by 5 bases and J by 5 bases, leaving 13 bases between them. The DNA of the CDR3 is TGTGCCAGCAGCGTCACCATCTCTAATAATTCACCCCTCCACTTT. It encodes CASSVTISNNSPLHF.

The sample holds many counts of this clonotype. The chain has TRBV12-3 or TRBV12-4 and TRBJ1-1; 7 positions agree with TRBD1. The CDR3 runs 13 residues. J was trimmed by 6 bases and V by 3 bases; bases with no gene match: 4. CDR3 residues: CASSFVGGSEAFF. CDR3 in DNA: TGTGCCAGCAGTTTCGTAGGGGGCTCTGAAGCTTTCTTT.

This clonotype has at least ten counts. V usage is TRBV20-1 and J usage is TRBJ1-2; 10 bases are shared with TRBD1. V was pared by 4 bases and J by 5 bases, with 4 bases of the junction left unmatched. Germline-derived CDR1 and CDR2 are DFQATT and SNEGSKA (reference sequence). CDR3 length: 13 amino acids. The CDR3 DNA sequence: TGCAGTGCTACAAGACAGGGGGCTTATGGCTACACCTTC. Protein sequence: CSATRQGAYGYTF.

This clonotype was picked up many times. CDR3 coding DNA: TGTGCCAGCAGCTTAAGTAGGTCTAGCGCCTACAATGAGCAGTTCTTC. As protein: CASSLSRSSAYNEQFF. The chain links TRBV7-2 to TRBJ2-1; tentatively, D is TRBD2 (6 bases). This CDR3 spans 16 amino acids. Germline CDR1 SGHTA, CDR2 FQGNSA. V dropped 2 bases and J dropped 2 bases, with 13 bases sitting between them. The complete variable domain, with remaining parts taken from reference TRBV7-2 and TRBJ2-1, reads GAGVSQSPSNKVTEKGKDVELRCDPISGHTALYWYRQSLGQGLEFLIYFQGNSAPDKSGLPSDRFSAERTGGSVSTLTIQRTQQEDSAVYLCASSLSRSSAYNEQFFGPGTRLTVL.

The chain combines TRBV27 with TRBJ2-1; 13 nucleotides match TRBD2. The CDR3 contains 18 residues. J was trimmed by 0 bases and V by 5 bases; bases with no gene match: 7. Germline values: CDR1 MNHEY, CDR2 SMNVEV (reference sequence). The CDR3 bases are TGTGCCAGCAGTCCCACCGGGACTAGCGGGGTCTCCTACAATGAGCAGTTCTTC. It translates to CASSPTGTSGVSYNEQFF.

This clonotype appeared a few times. The chain carries TRBV7-8 and TRBJ1-5; possibly TRBD1 for D (6 bases). Germline CDR1 SGHVS, CDR2 FQNEAQ. There are 14 residues in the CDR3. Trimming took off 5 bases at V and 7 bases at J, with 15 bases between the two ends. CDR3 nucleotide sequence: TGTGCCAGCAGCGCGAGGACAGAATTACAGCCCCAGCATTTT. Residues: CASSARTELQPQHF.

This clonotype was seen ten or more times. The chain uses TRBV7-2 and TRBJ1-3, with 7 bases matching TRBD1. V gave up 2 bases and J gave up 2 bases; unmatched junction bases: 3. The CDR3 sequence is 15 residues long. CDR1 is SGHTA and CDR2 is FQGNSA in the germline V gene. The CDR3 sequence is CASSLRGLPGNTIYF. CDR3 in DNA: TGTGCCAGCAGCTTAAGGGGGCTCCCTGGAAACACCATATATTTT.

The chain employs TRBV6-5 and TRBJ2-7; D is possibly TRBD2 (6 bases). V lost 1 base and J 4 bases, leaving 14 bases between the germline ends. The germline V gene has CDR1 MNHEY and CDR2 SVGAGI. The length of the CDR3 is 15 residues. CDR3 DNA: TGTGCCAGCAGTTACTGGAGGTCAGGAGGGTACGAGCAGTACTTC. Its translation: CASSYWRSGGYEQYF.

The genes are TRBV4-3 and TRBJ2-5, with unresolved D. The CDR3 contains 14 residues. Germline CDR1 reads LGHNA; CDR2 reads YSLEER. V lost 4 bases, J lost 3 bases, and 12 bases lay in between. CDR3 residues: CASSLSAKEETQYF. The DNA for the CDR3 is TGCGCCAGCAGCCTGTCAGCGAAAGAAGAGACCCAGTACTTC.

This clonotype was picked up a small number of times. This sequence joins TRBV7-2 and TRBJ1-5; 9 bases line up with TRBD1. The germline V gene encodes CDR1 SGHTA and CDR2 FQGNSA. Unmatched junction bases numbered 4, after V lost 1 base and J lost 0 bases. CDR3 size: 17 residues. CDR3 region: CASSLVGTGNSNQPQHF. CDR3 bases: TGTGCCAGCAGCTTAGTTGGGACAGGGAATAGCAATCAGCCCCAGCATTTT.

Ten or more counts support this clonotype. The genes are TRBV6-1 and TRBJ2-7; D not certain. Trimming left V 6 bases short and J 2 bases short, with 11 bases between. Germline CDR1 reads MNHNS; CDR2 reads SASEGT. The CDR3 contains 13 residues. CDR3 sequence reads: CASSKGSTYEQYF. For the CDR3, the DNA is TGTGCCAGCAGCAAGGGATCCACCTACGAGCAGTACTTC.

This clonotype was counted many times. The rearrangement uses TRBV27 and TRBJ2-7, with D possibly being TRBD1 (6 bases). Trimming took off 4 bases at V and 3 bases at J, with 13 bases between the two ends. The CDR3 covers 14 residues. CDR1 MNHEY and CDR2 SMNVEV come from the germline V gene (reference sequence). This CDR3 is CASSYARGIYEQYF. The CDR3 DNA follows: TGTGCCAGCAGTTATGCGAGGGGGATCTACGAGCAGTACTTC.